The 29 T cell receptor beta chains in this list originate from one sample, sequenced in a study of blood T cell repertoires in COVID-19. This table comes from immunoSEQ multiplex PCR, and its TCRdb copy is limited to in-frame clones, with some not included. The data contain about 220,000 clones, about 79% of them singletons. The sequenced sample consisted of PBMCs or T cells enriched from blood (not recorded which). All receptors derive from a woman aged 40 to 55 with acute COVID-19.

V and J are TRBV7-2 and TRBJ1-2; D not certain. Trimming stripped 4 bases from V and 4 bases from J, with 22 bases between. The CDR3 totals 17 residues. The germline V gene encodes CDR1 SGHTA and CDR2 FQGNSA. CDR3 loop: CASSSSWAVAGSYGYTF. As DNA, the CDR3 is TGTGCCAGCAGCTCCTCATGGGCCGTTGCGGGGAGCTATGGCTACACCTTC.

The V call is TRBV24-1, the J call TRBJ2-5; 7 positions match TRBD2. The CDR3 sequence is 13 residues long. V trimming: 4 bases; J trimming: 4 bases; junction bases outside the gene matches: 2. CDR1 and CDR2 (germline): KGHDR, SFDVKD. CDR3: CATSESGGETQYF. CDR3 coding DNA: TGTGCCACCAGTGAGTCGGGAGGAGAGACCCAGTACTTC.

This sequence joins TRBV10-3 and TRBJ2-7, with a possible D match to TRBD1 (5 bases). This CDR3 has 12 amino acids. Germline V gene sequence: CDR1 ENHRY, CDR2 SYGVKD. Trimming stripped 2 bases from V and 4 bases from J, with 6 bases between. CDR3 nucleotide sequence: TGTGCCATCAGTGAGAACAGGTACGAGCAGTACTTC. The encoded protein is CAISENRYEQYF.

In this sample, this clone turned up once. The chain is built from TRBV28 and TRBJ2-3, with 14 bases fitting TRBD2. Per germline, CDR1 MDHEN and CDR2 SYDVKM. V was clipped by 3 bases and J by 14 bases; unmatched bases: 7. The CDR3 runs 14 residues. CDR3 DNA sequence: TGTGCCAGCAGTTTCGGGACTAGCGGGAGTGATGGGTATTTT. Protein: CASSFGTSGSDGYF.

This clone has just one count. CDR3: CASTLSGGAGGELFF. In DNA, the CDR3 is TGTGCCAGCACCTTATCCGGGGGGGCAGGCGGGGAGCTGTTTTTT. The rearrangement joins TRBV28 to TRBJ2-2; TRBD2 aligns across 8 bases. The CDR3 is made up of 15 amino acids. Per the germline V gene, CDR1 is MDHEN and CDR2 is SYDVKM. The J segment lost 7 bases and the V segment lost 7 bases, leaving 11 bases of the junction unmatched.

This chain joins TRBV5-1 and TRBJ2-7; D is ambiguous. Germline V gene data show CDR1 as SGHRS and CDR2 as YFSETQ. CDR3 length equals 13 residues. Trimming removed 4 bases at V and 2 bases at J, with 10 bases between. The CDR3 here is CASSDGRTYEQYF. CDR3 DNA sequence: TGCGCCAGCAGCGATGGCAGAACCTACGAGCAGTACTTC.

The V gene is TRBV18, the J gene TRBJ1-1; 10 bases match TRBD1. Trimming removed 5 bases from V and 4 bases from J; junction bases left unmatched: 4. CDR3 length equals 14 residues. Per the germline V gene, CDR1 is KGHSH and CDR2 is LQKENI. The CDR3 sequence: CASSFRTGGTEAFF. The CDR3 region has the DNA TGTGCCAGCTCATTTCGGACAGGGGGCACTGAAGCTTTCTTT.

J is TRBJ2-5 and V is TRBV7-2, with TRBD2 identical over 11 bases. Losses at the gene ends were 0 bases for V and 7 bases for J; bases not matched to a gene: 1. The germline V gene has CDR1 SGHTA and CDR2 FQGNSA. The CDR3 is made up of 14 amino acids. CDR3 bases: TGTGCCAGCAGCTTAGCAACTAGCGGGGGGACCCAGTACTTC. Translated: CASSLATSGGTQYF.

The chain uses TRBV6-6 and TRBJ1-2; 7 nucleotides align to TRBD1. Germline loops: CDR1 MNHNY, CDR2 SVGAGI (reference sequence). The V and J ends lost 5 bases and 3 bases, in that order; junction bases with no gene match: 3. This CDR3 comprises 13 residues. The CDR3 sequence: CASSPGQDYGYTF. DNA of the CDR3: TGTGCCAGCAGTCCTGGACAGGACTATGGCTACACCTTC.

The rearrangement joins TRBV5-4 to TRBJ2-2; TRBD1 agrees at 8 bases. The V gene's germline CDR1 is SGHNT and CDR2 YYREEE (reference sequence). After removal of 0 bases from V and 8 bases from J, the junction contained 6 bases not matched to a gene. The CDR3 length is 15 residues. CDR3 protein: CASSLATGGRGELFF. CDR3 coding DNA: TGTGCCAGCAGCTTGGCTACAGGGGGAAGAGGGGAGCTGTTTTTT.

This chain joins TRBV29-1 and TRBJ2-7; perhaps TRBD2 as D (5 bases). This CDR3 comprises 11 residues. V lost 6 bases and J lost 4, with 10 bases in between. Germline V gives CDR1 SQVTM, CDR2 ANQGSEA. The CDR3 region is CSVTLGYEQYF. CDR3 sequence (DNA): TGCAGCGTCACACTAGGGTACGAGCAGTACTTC.

On this clone itself: Other DNA sequences within the sample encode an identical CDR3. The chain joins TRBV9 to TRBJ1-2; D uncertain. With 0 bases removed from V and 1 base from J, the gap between germline ends came to 7 bases. The CDR3 is made up of 14 amino acids. The germline CDR1 and CDR2 sequences are SGDLS and YYNGEE. This CDR3 reads CASSVGRGNYGYTF. The CDR3 nucleotides are TGTGCCAGCAGCGTAGGTCGGGGTAACTATGGCTACACCTTC.

The genes are TRBV14 and TRBJ1-1; D not certain. The V and J ends lost 3 bases and 1 base respectively, with 12 bases between them. Per the germline V gene, CDR1 is SGHDN and CDR2 is FVKESK. The length of the CDR3 is 15 residues. The CDR3 region is CASSQRTVANTEAFF. CDR3 nucleotides: TGTGCCAGCAGCCAGCGAACAGTTGCGAACACTGAAGCTTTCTTT. The full variable domain, in which reference TRBV14 and TRBJ1-1 provide the parts outside the CDR3, is EAGVTQFPSHSVIEKGQTVTLRCDPISGHDNLYWYRRVMGKEIKFLLHFVKESKQDESGMPNNRFLAERTGGTYSTLKVQPAELEDSGVYFCASSQRTVANTEAFFGQGTRLTVV.

V and J are TRBV5-6 and TRBJ1-2; tentatively, D is TRBD1 (6 bases). The CDR3 sequence is 14 residues long. V lost 4 bases and J 6 bases, leaving 16 bases between the germline ends. The germline V gene encodes CDR1 SGHDT and CDR2 YYEEEE. DNA of the CDR3: TGTGCCAGCAGCCGGCGTGGGGGGGCTCATGGCTACACCTTC. The encoded protein is CASSRRGGAHGYTF.

The rearrangement uses TRBV19 and TRBJ1-5, with 9 bases fitting TRBD1. The CDR3 consists of 16 residues. The junction had 7 bases not matched to a gene; V was cut back by 7 bases and J by 0 bases. Looked up from germline, CDR1 is LNHDA and CDR2 is SQIVND (reference sequence). CDR3 amino acids: CASTRTGAYSNQPQHF. CDR3 sequence (DNA): TGTGCCAGTACCAGGACAGGGGCTTATAGCAATCAGCCCCAGCATTTT.

J is TRBJ1-6 and V is TRBV3-1 (or the pseudogene TRBV3-2), with D possibly TRBD1 on 5 matching bases. The V end lost 3 bases, the J end lost 10 bases, and 16 bases lay between the germline ends. The CDR3 covers 15 residues. CDR1 is LGHDT and CDR2 is YNNKEL in the germline V gene (reference sequence). The CDR3 loop is CASSHLQGQGSPLHF. The CDR3, as DNA: TGTGCCAGCAGCCACCTTCAGGGTCAGGGCTCACCCCTCCACTTT.

The chain recombines TRBV18 with TRBJ2-5, with 8 bases aligning to TRBD1. The CDR3 is 13 amino acids. The trim removed 5 bases at V and 5 bases at J, leaving 4 bases unmatched. Germline V gene sequence: CDR1 KGHSH, CDR2 LQKENI. The CDR3 spells CASSSTGVETQYF. The CDR3 nucleotides are TGTGCCAGCTCATCGACAGGGGTGGAGACCCAGTACTTC.

The chain links TRBV7-8 to TRBJ2-7, with a weak D call TRBD1 (6 bases). CDR3 length: 16 amino acids. Trimming removed 1 base from V and 6 bases from J, with 19 bases in between. Per the germline V gene, CDR1 is SGHVS and CDR2 is FQNEAQ. In DNA, the CDR3 is TGTGCCAGCAGCTTAGGGGGGTTGGGGGCAGAGAGCGAGCAGTACTTC. It translates to CASSLGGLGAESEQYF.

The chain uses TRBV18 and TRBJ2-5, with 8 bases lining up with TRBD1. Germline lookup yields CDR1 KGHSH and CDR2 LQKENI. V was pared by 3 bases and J by 5 bases, with 8 bases of the junction left unmatched. CDR3 length equals 15 residues. The CDR3 spells CASSPSTGARETQYF. DNA of the CDR3: TGTGCCAGCTCACCGTCGACAGGGGCCAGGGAGACCCAGTACTTC.

The chain uses TRBV30 and TRBJ1-3, with 9 bases fitting TRBD1. Germline trimming cut 0 bases from V and 7 bases from J; bases unmatched to any gene: 1. Germline CDR1 reads GTSNPN; CDR2 reads SVGIG (reference sequence). CDR3 length: 13 amino acids. CDR3 sequence reads: CAWSVGTGNTIYF. The CDR3, as DNA: TGTGCCTGGAGTGTCGGGACAGGGAACACCATATATTTT.

The rearrangement uses TRBV24-1 and TRBJ2-1; tentative D call: TRBD2 (6 bases). Between the trimmed V and J ends, which lost 9 bases and 3 bases, there was a span of 17 bases. Germline loops: CDR1 KGHDR, CDR2 SFDVKD. The length of the CDR3 is 15 residues. CDR3 sequence: CATARAGPGYNEQFF. The CDR3 nucleotides read TGTGCCACCGCTCGGGCGGGGCCAGGCTACAATGAGCAGTTCTTC.

The gene calls are TRBV7-8 and TRBJ1-5; D gene uncertain. The CDR3 extends over 16 amino acids. V lost 1 base, J lost 4 bases, and 14 bases lay in between. Germline-derived CDR1 and CDR2 are SGHVS and FQNEAQ. The CDR3 coding sequence is TGTGCCAGCAGCTTAGGCGTGGGTAGCCTTAATCAGCCCCAGCATTTT. Protein product: CASSLGVGSLNQPQHF. Full variable domain (missing parts from reference TRBV7-8 and TRBJ1-5): GAGVSQSPRYKVAKRGQDVALRCDPISGHVSLFWYQQALGQGPEFLTYFQNEAQLDKSGLPSDRFFAERPEGSVSTLKIQRTQQEDSAVYLCASSLGVGSLNQPQHFGDGTRLSIL.

The genes are TRBV7-2 and TRBJ1-2; D possibly corresponds to TRBD1 (6 bases). V gave up 5 bases and J gave up 4 bases, with 11 bases separating them. Germline CDR1 reads SGHTA; CDR2 reads FQGNSA. The CDR3 sequence is 13 residues long. The CDR3 is CASSPQGVYGYTF. The CDR3 region has the DNA TGTGCCAGCAGCCCACAGGGAGTCTATGGCTACACCTTC.

The rearrangement uses TRBV30 and TRBJ2-5; 9 bases line up with TRBD2. The CDR3 spans 16 residues. V lost 1 base to trimming and J lost 5 bases; unmatched junction nucleotides: 11. CDR1 and CDR2 from the germline V gene are GTSNPN and SVGIG (reference sequence). CDR3 residues: CAWSALPASGAETQYF. For the CDR3, the DNA is TGTGCCTGGAGTGCCCTTCCGGCTAGCGGGGCCGAGACCCAGTACTTC. Supplemented by reference TRBV30 and TRBJ2-5, the full variable domain reads SQTIHQWPATLVQPVGSPLSLECTVEGTSNPNLYWYRQAAGRGLQLLFYSVGIGQISSEVPQNLSASRPQDRQFILSSKKLLLSDSGFYLCAWSALPASGAETQYFGPGTRLLVL.

The chain has TRBV27 and TRBJ1-2, with D uncertain. This CDR3 contains 13 residues. The V end lost 2 bases, the J end lost 2 bases, and 6 bases lay between the germline ends. Germline CDR1 and CDR2: MNHEY and SMNVEV (reference sequence). CDR3 sequence: CASSLGQNYGYTF. The CDR3 DNA follows: TGTGCCAGCAGTTTAGGGCAGAACTATGGCTACACCTTC.

This CDR3 reads CSAGHVLPMNTEAFF. As DNA, the CDR3 is TGCAGCGCTGGACACGTCCTCCCCATGAACACTGAAGCTTTCTTT. The J gene is TRBJ1-1, the V gene TRBV29-1; possible D gene TRBD1, 5 bases. V lost 7 bases and J lost 0, with 18 bases in between. The V gene's germline CDR1 is SQVTM and CDR2 ANQGSEA. CDR3 length equals 15 residues.

The CDR3 sequence is CASSQDTAYSSYEQYF. CDR3 DNA sequence: TGTGCCAGCAGCCAAGATACCGCCTACAGCTCCTACGAGCAGTACTTC. J is TRBJ2-7 and V is TRBV3-1 (or the pseudogene TRBV3-2); D gene unclear. The CDR3 runs to 16 residues. The ends were cut back, 0 bases at V and 0 bases at J, with 12 bases in the middle. CDR1 is LGHDT and CDR2 is YNNKEL in the germline V gene (reference sequence).

The V call is TRBV12-3 or TRBV12-4, the J call TRBJ2-7; the match to TRBD1 covers 7 bases. This CDR3 region has 12 residues. V was pared by 6 bases and J by 9 bases, with 8 bases of the junction left unmatched. In DNA form, the CDR3 reads TGTGCCAGCAGCCAACCTCCAGGGGGGCAGTACTTC. It specifies CASSQPPGGQYF.

This sequence joins TRBV6-6 and TRBJ1-2, with D possibly matching TRBD1 (6 bases). CDR3 length equals 14 residues. Trimming pared 2 bases from V and 6 bases from J, leaving 13 bases between. The V gene's germline CDR1 is MNHNY and CDR2 SVGAGI (reference sequence). The CDR3 region is CASSYGGRGNGYTF. The DNA of the CDR3 is TGTGCCAGCAGTTACGGAGGCAGGGGCAATGGCTACACCTTC.